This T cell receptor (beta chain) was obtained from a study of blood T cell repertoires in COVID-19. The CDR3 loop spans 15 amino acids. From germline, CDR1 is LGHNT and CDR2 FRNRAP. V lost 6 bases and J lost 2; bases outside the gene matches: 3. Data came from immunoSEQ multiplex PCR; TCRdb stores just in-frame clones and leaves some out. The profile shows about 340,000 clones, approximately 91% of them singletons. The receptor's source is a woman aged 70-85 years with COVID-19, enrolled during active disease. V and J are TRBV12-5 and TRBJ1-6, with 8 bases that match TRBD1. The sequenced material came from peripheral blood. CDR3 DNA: TGTGCTAGTGGCCCGGACAGGGCCTATAATTCACCCCTCCACTTT. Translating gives CASGPDRAYNSPLHF.